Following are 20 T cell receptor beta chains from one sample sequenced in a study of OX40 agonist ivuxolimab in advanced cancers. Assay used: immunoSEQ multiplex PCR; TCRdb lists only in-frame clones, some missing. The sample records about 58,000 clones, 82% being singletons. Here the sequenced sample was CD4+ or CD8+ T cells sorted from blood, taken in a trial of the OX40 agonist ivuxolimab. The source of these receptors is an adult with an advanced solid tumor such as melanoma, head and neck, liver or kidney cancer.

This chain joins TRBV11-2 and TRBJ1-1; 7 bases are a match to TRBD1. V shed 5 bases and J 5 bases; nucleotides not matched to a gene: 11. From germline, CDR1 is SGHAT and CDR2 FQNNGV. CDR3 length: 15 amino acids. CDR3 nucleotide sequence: TGTGCCAGCAGCAGACAGGCACAGGGGAAAACTGAAGCTTTCTTT. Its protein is CASSRQAQGKTEAFF.

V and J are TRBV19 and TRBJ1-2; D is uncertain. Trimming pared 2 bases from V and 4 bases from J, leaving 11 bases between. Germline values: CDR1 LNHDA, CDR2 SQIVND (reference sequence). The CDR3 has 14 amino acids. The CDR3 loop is CASSIRDGVYGYTF. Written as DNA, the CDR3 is TGTGCCAGTAGTATACGCGACGGGGTCTATGGCTACACCTTC. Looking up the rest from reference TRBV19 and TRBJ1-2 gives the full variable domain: DGGITQSPKYLFRKEGQNVTLSCEQNLNHDAMYWYRQDPGQGLRLIYYSQIVNDFQKGDIAEGYSVSREKKESFPLTVTSAQKNPTAFYLCASSIRDGVYGYTFGSGTRLTVV.

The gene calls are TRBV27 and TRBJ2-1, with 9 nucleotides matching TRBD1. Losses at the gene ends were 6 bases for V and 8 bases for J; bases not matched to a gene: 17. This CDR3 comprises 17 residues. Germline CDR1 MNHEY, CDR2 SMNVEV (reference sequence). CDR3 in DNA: TGTGCCAGCAGCACGCGCCGGGGGACAGGGATTTTGGATGAGCAGTTCTTC. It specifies CASSTRRGTGILDEQFF.

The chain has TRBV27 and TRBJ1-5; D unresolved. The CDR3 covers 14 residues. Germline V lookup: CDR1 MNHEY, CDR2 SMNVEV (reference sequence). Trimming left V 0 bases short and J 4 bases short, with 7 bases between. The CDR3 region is CASSLSLANQPQHF. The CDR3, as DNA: TGTGCCAGCAGTTTATCTTTAGCTAATCAGCCCCAGCATTTT.

The CDR3, as DNA: TGTGCCAGCAATCCCCAGCGGCCCTACGAGCAGTACTTC. It specifies CASNPQRPYEQYF. The genes are TRBV28 and TRBJ2-7, with a tentative D call TRBD2 (5 bases). Germline assignment: CDR1 MDHEN and CDR2 SYDVKM. The CDR3 sequence is 13 residues long. V lost 7 bases and J lost 2, with 12 bases in between.

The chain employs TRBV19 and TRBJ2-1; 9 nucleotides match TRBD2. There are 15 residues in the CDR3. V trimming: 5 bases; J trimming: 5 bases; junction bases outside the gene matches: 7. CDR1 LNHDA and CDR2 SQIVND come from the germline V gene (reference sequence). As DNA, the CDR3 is TGTGCCAGTAGTGTCTCTAGCGGGACCCACAATGAGCAGTTCTTC. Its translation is CASSVSSGTHNEQFF.

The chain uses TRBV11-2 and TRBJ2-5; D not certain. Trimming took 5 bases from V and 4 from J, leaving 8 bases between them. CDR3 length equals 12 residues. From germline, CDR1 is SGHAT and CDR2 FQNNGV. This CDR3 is CASSRVPETQYF. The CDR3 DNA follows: TGTGCCAGCAGCCGCGTCCCAGAGACCCAGTACTTC.

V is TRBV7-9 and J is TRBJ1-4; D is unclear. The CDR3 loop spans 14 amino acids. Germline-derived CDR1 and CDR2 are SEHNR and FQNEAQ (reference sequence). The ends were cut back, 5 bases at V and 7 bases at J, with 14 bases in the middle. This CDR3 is CASSRQDDGEKLFF. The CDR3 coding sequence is TGTGCCAGCAGCCGTCAGGATGATGGTGAAAAACTGTTTTTT.

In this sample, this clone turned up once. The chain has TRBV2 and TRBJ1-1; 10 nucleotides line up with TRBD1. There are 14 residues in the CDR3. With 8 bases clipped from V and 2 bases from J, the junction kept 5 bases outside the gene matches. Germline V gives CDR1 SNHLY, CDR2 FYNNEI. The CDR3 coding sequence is TGTGCCAGCCTCCGGGACAGGGGCAACACTGAAGCTTTCTTT. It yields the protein CASLRDRGNTEAFF.

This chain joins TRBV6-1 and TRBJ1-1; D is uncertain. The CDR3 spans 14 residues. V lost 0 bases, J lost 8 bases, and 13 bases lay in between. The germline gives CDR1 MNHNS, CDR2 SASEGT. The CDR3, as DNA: TGTGCCAGCAGTGAAGCGCCGTACGGGGAAGAAGCTTTCTTT. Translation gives CASSEAPYGEEAFF.

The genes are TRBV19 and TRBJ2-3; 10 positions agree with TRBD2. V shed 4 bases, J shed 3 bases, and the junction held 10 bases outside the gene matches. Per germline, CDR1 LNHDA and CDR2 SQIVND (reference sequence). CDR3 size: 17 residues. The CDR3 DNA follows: TGTGCCAGTAGTAAATTGGCTAGCGGGAGTGGTACAGATACGCAGTATTTT. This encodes CASSKLASGSGTDTQYF.

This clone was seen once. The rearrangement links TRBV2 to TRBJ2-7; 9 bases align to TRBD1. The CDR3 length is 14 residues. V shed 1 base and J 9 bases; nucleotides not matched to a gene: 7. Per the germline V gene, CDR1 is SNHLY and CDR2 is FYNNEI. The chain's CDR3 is CASSEGWGTGMQYF. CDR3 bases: TGTGCCAGCAGTGAAGGTTGGGGGACAGGGATGCAGTACTTC.

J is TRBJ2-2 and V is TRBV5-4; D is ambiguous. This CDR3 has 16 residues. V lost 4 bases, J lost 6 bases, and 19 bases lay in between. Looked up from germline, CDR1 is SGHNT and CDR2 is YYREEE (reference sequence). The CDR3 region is CASSLLSPGYPGELFF. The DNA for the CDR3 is TGTGCCAGCAGCCTTTTATCCCCCGGGTATCCCGGGGAGCTGTTTTTT.

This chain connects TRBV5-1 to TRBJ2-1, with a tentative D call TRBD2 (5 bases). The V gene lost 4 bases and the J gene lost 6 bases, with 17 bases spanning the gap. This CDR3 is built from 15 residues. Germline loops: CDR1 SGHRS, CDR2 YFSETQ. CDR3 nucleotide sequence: TGCGCCAGCAGCGCCTACGGACTTGAAGGCAATGAGCAGTTCTTC. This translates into CASSAYGLEGNEQFF.

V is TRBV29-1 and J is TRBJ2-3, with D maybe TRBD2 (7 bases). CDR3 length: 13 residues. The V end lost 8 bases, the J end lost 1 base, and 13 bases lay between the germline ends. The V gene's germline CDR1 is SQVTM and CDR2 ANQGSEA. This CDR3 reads CSFQGGGTDTQYF. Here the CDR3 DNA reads TGCAGCTTTCAAGGGGGGGGCACAGATACGCAGTATTTT.

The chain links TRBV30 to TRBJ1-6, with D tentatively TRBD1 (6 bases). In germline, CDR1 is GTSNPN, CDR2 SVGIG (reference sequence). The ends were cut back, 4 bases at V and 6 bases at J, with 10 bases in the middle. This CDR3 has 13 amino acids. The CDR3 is CAWTGQTNSPLHF. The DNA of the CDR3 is TGTGCCTGGACCGGACAGACTAATTCACCCCTCCACTTT. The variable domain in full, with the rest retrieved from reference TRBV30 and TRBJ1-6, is SQTIHQWPATLVQPVGSPLSLECTVEGTSNPNLYWYRQAAGRGLQLLFYSVGIGQISSEVPQNLSASRPQDRQFILSSKKLLLSDSGFYLCAWTGQTNSPLHFGNGTRLTVT.

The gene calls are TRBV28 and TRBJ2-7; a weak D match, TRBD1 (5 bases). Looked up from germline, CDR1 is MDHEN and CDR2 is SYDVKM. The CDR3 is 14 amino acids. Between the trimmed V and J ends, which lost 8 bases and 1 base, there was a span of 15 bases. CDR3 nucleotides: TGTGCCAGCGGTATGGGGCGAGCTTCCTACGAGCAGTACTTC. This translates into CASGMGRASYEQYF.

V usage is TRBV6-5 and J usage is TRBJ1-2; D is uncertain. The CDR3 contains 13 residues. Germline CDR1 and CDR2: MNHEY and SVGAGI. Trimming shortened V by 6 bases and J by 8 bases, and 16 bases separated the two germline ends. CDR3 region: CASSRHSGDGYTF. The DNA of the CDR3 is TGTGCCAGCAGCCGACACAGCGGCGACGGCTACACCTTC.

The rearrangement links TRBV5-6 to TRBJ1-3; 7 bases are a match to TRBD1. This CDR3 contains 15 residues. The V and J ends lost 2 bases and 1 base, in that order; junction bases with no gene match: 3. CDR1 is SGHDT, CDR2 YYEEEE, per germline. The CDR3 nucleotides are TGTGCCAGCAGCTTAGGGGGCTTTTCTGGAAACACCATATATTTT. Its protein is CASSLGGFSGNTIYF.

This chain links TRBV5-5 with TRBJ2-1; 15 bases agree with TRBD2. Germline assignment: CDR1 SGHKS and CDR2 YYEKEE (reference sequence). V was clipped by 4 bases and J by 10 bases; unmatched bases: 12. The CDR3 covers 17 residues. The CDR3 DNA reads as TGTGCCAGCAGCCTGGGACTAGCGGGGGGCCAAAGACACGAGCAGTTCTTC. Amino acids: CASSLGLAGGQRHEQFF.